Listed here is a single TCR beta chain. Its antigen is undetermined. Primers included in the PCR were 60 Vbeta and 13 Jbeta primers. The method was immunoSEQ multiplex PCR; TCRdb's version includes in-frame clones alone and lacks a portion of them. This sample has approximately 150,000 clones; around four fifths occur once, and the top ten carry almost 2.5%. The source of the sample is a study of cytomegalovirus exposure and HLA in healthy donors. Germline CDR1 and CDR2: SGDLS and YYNGEE. The V segment lost 0 bases and the J segment 1 base; nucleotides outside the gene matches: 4. The CDR3 loop spans 16 amino acids. General study results and limits: Most TCRs appeared rarely, but some public TCRs recurred in many donors. In an earlier analysis, about 90% or about 30%: the productive usage of most TCR beta V segments. It was reported that TCR beta sequences correctly inferred the HLA-A and HLA-B alleles for most subjects. Follow-up analysis found HLA locus-dependent TCR association rates, highest for DRB1 and lowest for HLA-C.

Material for sequencing was PBMCs. This clonotype originated in a boy aged 2-15 years in good health and CMV-seronegative. This chain joins TRBV9 and TRBJ2-5, with TRBD2 matching over 9 bases. CDR3 in DNA: TGTGCCAGCAGCGTAGGAAATAGCGGGGGCCAAGAGACCCAGTACTTC. This codes for CASSVGNSGGQETQYF.